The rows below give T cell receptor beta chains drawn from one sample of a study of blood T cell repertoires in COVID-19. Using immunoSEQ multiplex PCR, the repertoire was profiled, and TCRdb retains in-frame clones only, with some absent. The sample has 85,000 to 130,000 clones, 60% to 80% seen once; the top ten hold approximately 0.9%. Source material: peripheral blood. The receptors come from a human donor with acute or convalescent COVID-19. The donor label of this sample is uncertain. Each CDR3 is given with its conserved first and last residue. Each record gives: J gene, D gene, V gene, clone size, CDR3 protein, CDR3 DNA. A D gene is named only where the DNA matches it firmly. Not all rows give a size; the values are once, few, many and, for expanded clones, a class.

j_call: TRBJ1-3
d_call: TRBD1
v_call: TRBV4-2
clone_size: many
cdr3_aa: CASSHPGGRGTGGNTIYF
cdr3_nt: TGTGCCAGCAGCCACCCTGGGGGGCGGGGGACAGGCGGAAACACCATATATTTT

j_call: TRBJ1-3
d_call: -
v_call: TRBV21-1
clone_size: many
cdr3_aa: CASSRYGNTIYF
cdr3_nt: TGTGCCAGCAGCCGCTATGGAAACACCATATATTTT

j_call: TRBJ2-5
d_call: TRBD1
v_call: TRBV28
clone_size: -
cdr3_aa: CASSFRGLLETQYF
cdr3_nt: TGTGCCAGCAGTTTCAGGGGGCTATTGGAGACCCAGTACTTC

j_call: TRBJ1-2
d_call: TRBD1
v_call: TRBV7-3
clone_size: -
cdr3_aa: CASSLTGGGRGYTF
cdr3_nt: TGTGCCAGCAGCTTGACAGGGGGCGGTCGTGGCTACACCTTC

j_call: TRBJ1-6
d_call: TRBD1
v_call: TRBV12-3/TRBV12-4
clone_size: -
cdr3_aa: CAIPGQPNSPLHF
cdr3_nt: TGTGCCATCCCGGGACAGCCGAATTCACCCCTCCACTTT

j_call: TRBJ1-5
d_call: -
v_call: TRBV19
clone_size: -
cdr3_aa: CASSTHGGRYSNQPQHF
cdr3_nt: TGTGCCAGTAGTACCCACGGGGGGAGGTATAGCAATCAGCCCCAGCATTTT

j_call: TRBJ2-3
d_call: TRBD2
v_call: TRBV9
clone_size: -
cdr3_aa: CASSVSPRGVTDTQYF
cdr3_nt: TGTGCCAGCAGCGTAAGTCCCCGGGGGGTCACAGATACGCAGTATTTT

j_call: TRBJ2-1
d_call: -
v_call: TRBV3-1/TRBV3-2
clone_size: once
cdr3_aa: CASSQTPRAGGSNEQFF
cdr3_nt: TGTGCCAGCAGCCAAACTCCTCGTGCAGGGGGGTCCAATGAGCAGTTCTTC

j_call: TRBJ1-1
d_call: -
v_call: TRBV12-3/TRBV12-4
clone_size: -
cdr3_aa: CASSFGVDTEAFF
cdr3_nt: TGTGCCAGCAGTTTCGGGGTAGACACTGAAGCTTTCTTT

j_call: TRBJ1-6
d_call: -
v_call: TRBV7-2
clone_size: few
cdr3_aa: CASSLRHYNSPLHF
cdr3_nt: TGTGCCAGCAGCTTAAGACACTATAATTCACCCCTCCACTTT

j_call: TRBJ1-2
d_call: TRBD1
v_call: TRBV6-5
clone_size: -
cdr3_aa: CASSSLDRAGGYTF
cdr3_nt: TGTGCCAGCAGTTCACTCGACAGGGCGGGTGGCTACACCTTC

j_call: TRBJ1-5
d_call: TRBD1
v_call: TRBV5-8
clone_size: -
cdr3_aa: CASSPGQGLYSNQPQHF
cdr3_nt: TGTGCCAGCAGTCCGGGACAGGGCCTTTATAGCAATCAGCCCCAGCATTTT